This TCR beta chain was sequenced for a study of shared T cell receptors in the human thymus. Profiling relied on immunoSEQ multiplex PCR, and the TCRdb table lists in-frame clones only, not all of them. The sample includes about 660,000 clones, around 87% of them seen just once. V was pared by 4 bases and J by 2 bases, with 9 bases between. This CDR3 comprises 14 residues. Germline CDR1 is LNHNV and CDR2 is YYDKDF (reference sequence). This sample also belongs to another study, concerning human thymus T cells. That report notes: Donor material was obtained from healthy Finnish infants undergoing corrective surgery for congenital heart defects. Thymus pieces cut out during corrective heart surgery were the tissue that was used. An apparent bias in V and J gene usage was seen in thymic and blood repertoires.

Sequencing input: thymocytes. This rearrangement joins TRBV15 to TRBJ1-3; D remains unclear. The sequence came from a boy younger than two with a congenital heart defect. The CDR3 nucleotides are TGTGCCACCAGCACCGGGTCTGCTGGAAACACCATATATTTT. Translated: CATSTGSAGNTIYF.